Presented here are 32 T cell receptor beta chains from one specimen sequenced in a study of shared clonotypes between healthy human individuals. Naive CD8 cells comprised CD45RO-negative, CCR7-positively selected cells, excluding terminally differentiated effector memory CD45RA+ cells. Clones were read by immunoSEQ multiplex PCR, and TCRdb kept only the in-frame ones, dropping some. The repertoire holds about 2 million clones, less than 95% seen once, with roughly 1% in the top ten. Input material: naive CD8+ T cells sorted from blood. Receptor source: a man between 18 and 35 years old in good health.

The V gene is TRBV29-1, the J gene TRBJ2-7; 13 nucleotides align to TRBD2. The CDR3 contains 17 residues. In germline, CDR1 is SQVTM, CDR2 ANQGSEA. With 0 bases clipped from V and 5 bases from J, the junction kept 10 bases outside the gene matches. The CDR3 reads CSVEDSGTSGTMDEQYF. For the CDR3, the DNA is TGCAGCGTTGAAGATTCGGGGACTAGCGGGACAATGGACGAGCAGTACTTC.

The chain employs TRBV13 and TRBJ1-1, with 12 bases matching TRBD1. Germline V gives CDR1 PRHDT, CDR2 FYEKMQ (reference sequence). This CDR3 is 17 amino acids long. J gave up 6 bases and V 1 base, and 9 bases lay outside the gene matches. The CDR3 DNA follows: TGTGCCAGCAGCTTAGCGGGGGGACAGGGGGCACCGGCTGAAGCTTTCTTT. Amino acids: CASSLAGGQGAPAEAFF.

The V gene is TRBV25-1, the J gene TRBJ2-5; D unclear. V lost 0 bases to trimming and J lost 5 bases, with 13 bases between them. Germline loops: CDR1 MGHDK, CDR2 SYGVNS. The length of the CDR3 is 15 residues. This CDR3 reads CASSEYGTISETQYF. CDR3 sequence (DNA): TGTGCCAGCAGTGAATATGGAACTATTAGCGAGACCCAGTACTTC.

The chain combines TRBV2 with TRBJ2-5, with 8 bases matching TRBD1. With V trimmed by 4 bases and J by 7 bases, 8 bases remained unmatched. Germline CDR1 SNHLY, CDR2 FYNNEI. The CDR3 spans 14 residues. The CDR3 nucleotides read TGTGCCAGCAGTGGGCCCCAGGGGGCTGGGACCCAGTACTTC. Its translation is CASSGPQGAGTQYF. Full variable domain (rest looked up from reference TRBV2 and TRBJ2-5): EPEVTQTPSHQVTQMGQEVILRCVPISNHLYFYWYRQILGQKVEFLVSFYNNEISEKSEIFDDQFSVERPDGSNFTLKIRSTKLEDSAMYFCASSGPQGAGTQYFGPGTRLLVL.

The chain links TRBV28 to TRBJ1-1, with TRBD1 matching 9 bases. The V and J ends lost 5 bases and 5 bases, in that order; junction bases with no gene match: 6. The CDR3 length is 14 residues. Germline loops: CDR1 MDHEN, CDR2 SYDVKM. Written as DNA, the CDR3 is TGTGCCAGCAGTGACAGGGGGATAGGAACTGAAGCTTTCTTT. Translated: CASSDRGIGTEAFF.

The V gene is TRBV5-4, the J gene TRBJ2-7; D is unclear. Germline assignment: CDR1 SGHNT and CDR2 YYREEE (reference sequence). Trimming cost V 4 bases and J 2 bases, with 7 bases left between them. The CDR3 has 12 amino acids. CDR3 in amino acids: CASSHDTYEQYF. The CDR3, as DNA: TGTGCCAGCAGCCACGATACCTACGAGCAGTACTTC. The full variable domain, with the rest looked up from reference TRBV5-4 and TRBJ2-7, is ETGVTQSPTHLIKTRGQQVTLRCSSQSGHNTVSWYQQALGQGPQFIFQYYREEENGRGNFPPRFSGLQFPNYSSELNVNALELDDSALYLCASSHDTYEQYFGPGTRLTVT.

This clone was observed a single time. The chain couples TRBV28 to TRBJ2-1, with a possible D match to TRBD2 (5 bases). The CDR3 is made up of 17 amino acids. Trimming removed 2 bases at V and 0 bases at J, with 14 bases between. The germline CDR1 and CDR2 sequences are MDHEN and SYDVKM. The CDR3 DNA reads as TGTGCCAGCAGTTTACACTGGTCGGGGAGCTCCTACAATGAGCAGTTCTTC. Protein product: CASSLHWSGSSYNEQFF.

The rearrangement joins TRBV11-2 to TRBJ2-7; maybe TRBD2 (6 bases). CDR1 and CDR2 (germline): SGHAT, FQNNGV. The CDR3 contains 17 residues. Trimming took 0 bases from V and 3 from J, leaving 18 bases between them. The CDR3 DNA sequence: TGTGCCAGCAGCTTAGATGCAAACAGACTAGAACACTACGAGCAGTACTTC. Amino acids: CASSLDANRLEHYEQYF.

This clone was observed once. The chain employs TRBV13 and TRBJ2-7; 10 nucleotides agree with TRBD2. The CDR3 is 13 residues long. Losses at the gene ends were 3 bases for V and 10 bases for J; bases not matched to a gene: 6. Per the germline V gene, CDR1 is PRHDT and CDR2 is FYEKMQ (reference sequence). The CDR3 coding sequence is TGTGCCAGCAGCTTTGGGCTAGCGGGAGTACAGTACTTC. Amino acids: CASSFGLAGVQYF.

The chain combines TRBV7-9 with TRBJ2-1; 11 bases map to TRBD2. The CDR3 consists of 16 residues. Trimming removed 4 bases from V and 8 bases from J; junction bases left unmatched: 10. CDR1 is SEHNR, CDR2 FQNEAQ, per germline (reference sequence). This chain's CDR3 is CASSSVGSGRADEQFF. DNA for the CDR3: TGTGCCAGCAGCTCTGTCGGTAGCGGGAGGGCCGATGAGCAGTTCTTC.

As DNA, the CDR3 is TGTGCCAGCAGTGAAGTTGGGACAGGGGGAAACTATGGCTACACCTTC. It specifies CASSEVGTGGNYGYTF. This chain joins TRBV6-1 and TRBJ1-2; 11 bases line up with TRBD1. V lost 1 base, J lost 2 bases, and 3 bases stayed unmatched. The CDR3 has 16 residues. In germline, CDR1 is MNHNS, CDR2 SASEGT.

The chain is built from TRBV5-1 and TRBJ1-1, with 8 bases that match TRBD1. The CDR3 is 14 amino acids. CDR1 is SGHRS, CDR2 YFSETQ, per germline. The trim removed 2 bases at V and 5 bases at J, leaving 5 bases unmatched. CDR3 bases: TGCGCCAGCAGCTTCGAGCAGGGGGCTACTGAAGCTTTCTTT. Its translation: CASSFEQGATEAFF.

The V gene is TRBV19, the J gene TRBJ2-5; D is uncertain. Germline V gene data show CDR1 as LNHDA and CDR2 as SQIVND (reference sequence). Trimming cost V 0 bases and J 5 bases, with 7 bases left between them. The CDR3 is made up of 13 amino acids. In DNA, the CDR3 is TGTGCCAGTAGTATAGACAGGACGGAGACCCAGTACTTC. Translated: CASSIDRTETQYF.

The chain is built from TRBV28 and TRBJ2-1; 13 nucleotides match TRBD2. The CDR3 has 17 residues. The ends lost 2 bases at V and 8 bases at J; junction bases unmatched: 9. Germline loops: CDR1 MDHEN, CDR2 SYDVKM. The CDR3 region is CASSLIGLAGAGDEQFF. CDR3 DNA: TGTGCCAGCAGTTTAATCGGACTAGCGGGGGCTGGCGATGAGCAGTTCTTC.

The rearrangement uses TRBV7-2 and TRBJ2-4; a possible D gene is TRBD2 (7 bases). Germline-derived CDR1 and CDR2 are SGHTA and FQGNSA. The CDR3 length is 16 residues. V was trimmed by 0 bases and J by 1 base, leaving 10 bases between them. CDR3 DNA: TGTGCCAGCAGCTTAGCGGGGGGGCAGGCCAAAAACATTCAGTACTTC. Translated, it gives CASSLAGGQAKNIQYF.

The rearrangement links TRBV28 to TRBJ2-1; D is perhaps TRBD2 (5 bases). This CDR3 region has 13 residues. Germline V gives CDR1 MDHEN, CDR2 SYDVKM. Trimming stripped 8 bases from V and 5 bases from J, with 13 bases between. The CDR3 bases are TGTGCCAGCTTACTAGACTTTAACAATGAGCAGTTCTTC. This translates into CASLLDFNNEQFF.

V is TRBV27 and J is TRBJ2-1, with D maybe TRBD1 (7 bases). CDR3 length: 14 amino acids. V shed 5 bases and J shed 5 bases, with 13 bases lying between them. The V gene's germline CDR1 is MNHEY and CDR2 SMNVEV (reference sequence). CDR3 coding DNA: TGTGCCAGCAGTCCACAGGGGACTCACAATGAGCAGTTCTTC. Its protein product is CASSPQGTHNEQFF.

The chain uses TRBV5-1 and TRBJ1-2; TRBD1 agrees at 8 bases. The germline V gene has CDR1 SGHRS and CDR2 YFSETQ. The CDR3 contains 13 residues. The V segment lost 7 bases and the J segment 5 bases; nucleotides outside the gene matches: 7. CDR3 loop: CASPGTGLYGYTF. The CDR3 bases are TGCGCCAGCCCCGGGACAGGTCTGTATGGCTACACCTTC.

This chain connects TRBV7-9 to TRBJ2-3; TRBD2 matches 13 bases. The CDR3 sequence is 18 residues long. V lost 6 bases and J lost 0; bases outside the gene matches: 9. CDR1 and CDR2 from the germline V gene are SEHNR and FQNEAQ (reference sequence). Written as DNA, the CDR3 is TGTGCCAGCAGGAGGACTAGCGGGAGTGCCCTTAGCACAGATACGCAGTATTTT. Amino acids: CASRRTSGSALSTDTQYF.

This chain joins TRBV15 and TRBJ2-7, with 8 bases aligning to TRBD2. V gave up 0 bases and J gave up 1 base; unmatched junction bases: 5. The CDR3 extends over 16 amino acids. The germline V gene encodes CDR1 LNHNV and CDR2 YYDKDF (reference sequence). As DNA, the CDR3 is TGTGCCACCAGCAGAGATGATAGCGGGGTATCCTACGAGCAGTACTTC. Protein product: CATSRDDSGVSYEQYF.

This chain uses TRBV7-9 with TRBJ2-7; D is perhaps TRBD2 (5 bases). The V end lost 1 base, the J end lost 7 bases, and 11 bases lay between the germline ends. The germline gives CDR1 SEHNR, CDR2 FQNEAQ (reference sequence). This CDR3 has 13 residues. CDR3 sequence: CASSLVARGEQYF. The CDR3 bases are TGTGCCAGCAGCTTAGTGGCCCGAGGGGAGCAGTACTTC.

The V and J genes are TRBV29-1 and TRBJ2-5; 8 bases are shared with TRBD2. This CDR3 is built from 16 residues. Germline V gene sequence: CDR1 SQVTM, CDR2 ANQGSEA. After removal of 1 base from V and 5 bases from J, the junction contained 12 bases not matched to a gene. CDR3 sequence: CSVEALSGGASETQYF. Written as DNA, the CDR3 is TGCAGCGTTGAAGCCCTTTCGGGGGGGGCCAGTGAGACCCAGTACTTC.

This chain uses TRBV21-1 with TRBJ2-1. TRBV21-1 is designated a pseudogene. This CDR3 contains 15 residues. The DNA for the CDR3 is TGTGCCAGCAGCACCCCGGGACGGCCGTACAATGAGCAGTTCTTC. It codes for CASSTPGRPYNEQFF.

The chain uses TRBV7-9 and TRBJ2-1; the match to TRBD2 covers 10 bases. Germline V gene lookup returns CDR1 SEHNR and CDR2 FQNEAQ (reference sequence). The CDR3 covers 15 residues. The V gene end was trimmed by 5 bases and the J gene end by 6 bases; junction bases not matched to a gene: 7. CDR3 protein: CASSLSGGEINEQFF. The CDR3 DNA follows: TGTGCCAGCAGCCTAAGCGGGGGGGAAATCAATGAGCAGTTCTTC.

In DNA, the CDR3 is TGTGCCAGCAGTTTATCTCCCCTGTCCGGGGAGCTGTTTTTT. Translation: CASSLSPLSGELFF. The chain employs TRBV27 and TRBJ2-2; D is uncertain. Germline lookup yields CDR1 MNHEY and CDR2 SMNVEV (reference sequence). The length of the CDR3 is 14 residues. Trimming took 0 bases from V and 6 from J, leaving 8 bases between them.

The chain combines TRBV7-2 with TRBJ2-5; the match to TRBD2 covers 8 bases. CDR3 length: 15 amino acids. Looked up from germline, CDR1 is SGHTA and CDR2 is FQGNSA. Germline trimming cut 5 bases from V and 5 bases from J; bases unmatched to any gene: 10. The CDR3 DNA reads TGTGCCAGCAGCCCAGAGGCTAGCGGGTATGAGACCCAGTACTTC. Its protein product is CASSPEASGYETQYF.

This clone was seen a single time. V and J are TRBV15 and TRBJ2-7, with D possibly matching TRBD2 (6 bases). Per the germline V gene, CDR1 is LNHNV and CDR2 is YYDKDF (reference sequence). The CDR3 contains 14 residues. V lost 5 bases, J lost 3 bases, and 14 bases lay in between. CDR3 sequence: CATSGPGGGYEQYF. CDR3 DNA sequence: TGTGCCACCAGCGGCCCCGGGGGAGGCTACGAGCAGTACTTC.

This clone was counted between two and nine times. The rearrangement joins TRBV5-6 to TRBJ1-5, with D hard to call. Deletions cut 5 bases from V and 4 bases from J, with 7 bases between. The CDR3 runs to 12 residues. Looked up from germline, CDR1 is SGHDT and CDR2 is YYEEEE. DNA of the CDR3: TGTGCCAGCAGAAAAGGAAATCAGCCCCAGCATTTT. This encodes CASRKGNQPQHF.

The V and J genes are TRBV7-9 and TRBJ2-7; 9 nucleotides agree with TRBD1. Germline CDR1 SEHNR, CDR2 FQNEAQ (reference sequence). V was pared by 2 bases and J by 6 bases, with 8 bases of the junction left unmatched. This CDR3 comprises 15 residues. The CDR3 is CASSLLRTGVGEQYF. CDR3 nucleotide sequence: TGTGCCAGCAGCTTACTGCGGACAGGGGTAGGCGAGCAGTACTTC.

V and J are TRBV18 and TRBJ2-3, with 8 bases identical to TRBD1. Trimming at V came to 2 bases and at J to 1 base, leaving 2 bases not matched to a gene. Germline V CDR1 and CDR2: KGHSH, LQKENI. The CDR3 extends over 15 amino acids. The CDR3 region is CASSPSRGRTDTQYF. The CDR3 DNA follows: TGTGCCAGCTCACCATCCAGGGGGCGCACAGATACGCAGTATTTT.

This clone was detected a few times. The identical CDR3 is also encoded by other nucleotide sequences in the sample. J is TRBJ1-6 and V is TRBV6-5; 7 nucleotides align to TRBD1. The CDR3 is 14 residues long. V was pared by 2 bases and J by 5 bases, with 0 bases of the junction left unmatched. CDR1 is MNHEY and CDR2 is SVGAGI in the germline V gene. CDR3 nucleotide sequence: TGTGCCAGCAGTTACGGGACAGATAATTCACCCCTCCACTTT. Protein: CASSYGTDNSPLHF.

This rearrangement joins TRBV27 to TRBJ2-2; D unclear. Per the germline V gene, CDR1 is MNHEY and CDR2 is SMNVEV (reference sequence). This CDR3 spans 15 amino acids. V was shortened by 2 bases and J by 3 bases, with 10 bases between the two germline ends. The CDR3 here is CASSLRHPDTGELFF. Here the CDR3 DNA reads TGTGCCAGCAGTTTAAGGCATCCCGACACCGGGGAGCTGTTTTTT.